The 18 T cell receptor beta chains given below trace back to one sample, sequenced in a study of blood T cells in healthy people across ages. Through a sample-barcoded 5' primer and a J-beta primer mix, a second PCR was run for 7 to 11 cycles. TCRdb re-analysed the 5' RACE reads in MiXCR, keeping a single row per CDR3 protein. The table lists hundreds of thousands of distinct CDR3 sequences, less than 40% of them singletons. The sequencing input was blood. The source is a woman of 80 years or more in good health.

The CDR3 DNA sequence: TGTGCCAGCAGTCGCAAGACAGGGACCGGGGAGCTGTTTTTT. It codes for CASSRKTGTGELFF. The rearrangement joins TRBV2 to TRBJ2-2; the match to TRBD1 covers 7 bases. CDR1 and CDR2 (germline): SNHLY, FYNNEI. The CDR3 is 14 amino acids. Trimming removed 5 bases from V and 5 bases from J; junction bases left unmatched: 5. The variable domain in full, completed from reference TRBV2 and TRBJ2-2, reads EPEVTQTPSHQVTQMGQEVILRCVPISNHLYFYWYRQILGQKVEFLVSFYNNEISEKSEIFDDQFSVERPDGSNFTLKIRSTKLEDSAMYFCASSRKTGTGELFFGEGSRLTVL.

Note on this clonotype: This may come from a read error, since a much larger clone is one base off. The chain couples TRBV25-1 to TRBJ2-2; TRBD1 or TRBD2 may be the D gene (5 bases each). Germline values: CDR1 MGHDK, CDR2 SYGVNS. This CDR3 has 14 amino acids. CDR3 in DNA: TGTGCCAGCAGGGACCCGAGAGGGACCGGGGAGCGGTTTTTT. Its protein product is CASRDPRGTGERFF.

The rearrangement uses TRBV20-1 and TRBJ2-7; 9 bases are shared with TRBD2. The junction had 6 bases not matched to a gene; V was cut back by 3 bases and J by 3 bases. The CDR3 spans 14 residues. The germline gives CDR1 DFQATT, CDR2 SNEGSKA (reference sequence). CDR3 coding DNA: TGCAGTGCTAGGTTCCCAGCGGGGGGCTACGAGCAGTACTTC. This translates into CSARFPAGGYEQYF.

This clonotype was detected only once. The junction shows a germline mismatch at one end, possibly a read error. The DNA of the CDR3 is TGTGCCGTCAGTGAGTCCCCCCCGGGACAGGGGAATGCTTTCTTT. This gives the protein CAVSESPPGQGNAFF. The V gene is TRBV10-3, the J gene TRBJ1-1; 10 bases fit TRBD1. The CDR3 runs 15 residues. Germline V gives CDR1 ENHRY, CDR2 SYGVKD.

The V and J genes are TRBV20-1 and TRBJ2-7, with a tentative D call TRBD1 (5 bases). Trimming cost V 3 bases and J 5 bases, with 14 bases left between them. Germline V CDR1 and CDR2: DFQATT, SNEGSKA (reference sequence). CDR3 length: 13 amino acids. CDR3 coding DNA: TGCAGTGCTAGGGACCAGGGTCCTCACGAGCAGTACTTC. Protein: CSARDQGPHEQYF.

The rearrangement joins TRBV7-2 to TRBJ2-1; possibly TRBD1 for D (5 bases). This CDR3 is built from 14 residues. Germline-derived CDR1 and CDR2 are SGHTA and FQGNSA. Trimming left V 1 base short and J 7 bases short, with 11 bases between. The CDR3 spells CASSLGQRLNEQFF. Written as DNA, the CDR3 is TGTGCCAGCAGCTTAGGACAGCGATTGAATGAGCAGTTCTTC.

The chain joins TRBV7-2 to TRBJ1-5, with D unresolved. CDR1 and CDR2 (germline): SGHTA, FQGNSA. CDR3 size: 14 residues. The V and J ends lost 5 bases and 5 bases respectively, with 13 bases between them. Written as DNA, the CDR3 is TGTGCCAGCAGCCCGAGGCAGATACATCAGCCCCAGCATTTT. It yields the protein CASSPRQIHQPQHF.

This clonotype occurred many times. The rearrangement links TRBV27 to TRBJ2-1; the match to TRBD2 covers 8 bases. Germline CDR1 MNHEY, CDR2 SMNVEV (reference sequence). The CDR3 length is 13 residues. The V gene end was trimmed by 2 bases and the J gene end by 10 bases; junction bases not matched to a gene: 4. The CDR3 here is CASSLGAGGEQFF. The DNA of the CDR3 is TGTGCCAGCAGTTTAGGGGCGGGAGGCGAGCAGTTCTTC.

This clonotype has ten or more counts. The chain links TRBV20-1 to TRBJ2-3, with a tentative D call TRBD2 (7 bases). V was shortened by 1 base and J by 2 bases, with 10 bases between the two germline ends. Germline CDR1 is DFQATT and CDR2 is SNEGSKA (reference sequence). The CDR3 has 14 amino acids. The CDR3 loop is CSARGRGATDTQYF. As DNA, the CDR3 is TGCAGTGCTAGAGGTCGGGGGGCCACAGATACGCAGTATTTT.

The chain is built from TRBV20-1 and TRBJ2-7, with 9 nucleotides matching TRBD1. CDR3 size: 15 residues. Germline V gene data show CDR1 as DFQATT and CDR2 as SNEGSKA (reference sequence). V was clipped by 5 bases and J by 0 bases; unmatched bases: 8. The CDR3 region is CSAGRDRAFSYEQYF. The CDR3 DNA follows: TGCAGTGCTGGAAGGGACAGGGCTTTCTCCTACGAGCAGTACTTC.

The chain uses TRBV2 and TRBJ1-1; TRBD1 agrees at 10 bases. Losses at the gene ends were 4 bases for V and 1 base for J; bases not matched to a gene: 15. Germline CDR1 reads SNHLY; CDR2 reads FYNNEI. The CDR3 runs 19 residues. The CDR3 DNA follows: TGTGCCAGCAGTGGGACAGGGGGGATCGGTTTTGGAGCGAACACTGAAGCTTTCTTT. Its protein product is CASSGTGGIGFGANTEAFF.

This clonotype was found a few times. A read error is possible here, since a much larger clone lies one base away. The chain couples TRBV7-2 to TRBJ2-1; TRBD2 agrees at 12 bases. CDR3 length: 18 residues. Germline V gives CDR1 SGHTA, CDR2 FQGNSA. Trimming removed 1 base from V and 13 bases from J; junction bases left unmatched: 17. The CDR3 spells CASSLGRLAGDVQETQFF. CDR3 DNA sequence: TGTGCCAGCAGCTTAGGAAGACTAGCGGGGGATGTCCAAGAGACCCAGTTCTTC.

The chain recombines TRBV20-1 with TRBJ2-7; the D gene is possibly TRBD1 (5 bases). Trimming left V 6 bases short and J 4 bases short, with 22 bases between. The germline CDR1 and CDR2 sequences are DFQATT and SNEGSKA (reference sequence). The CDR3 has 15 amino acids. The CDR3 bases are TGCAGTGCCCCGACGGCTAGGGGAACGTCGTACGAGCAGTACTTC. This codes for CSAPTARGTSYEQYF.

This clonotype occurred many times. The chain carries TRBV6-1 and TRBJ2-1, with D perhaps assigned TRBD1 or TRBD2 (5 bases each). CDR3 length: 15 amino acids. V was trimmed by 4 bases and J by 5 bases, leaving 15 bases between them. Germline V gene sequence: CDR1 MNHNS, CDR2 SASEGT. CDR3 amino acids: CASSVNGAPNNEQFF. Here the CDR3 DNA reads TGTGCCAGCAGTGTAAACGGGGCTCCCAACAATGAGCAGTTCTTC.

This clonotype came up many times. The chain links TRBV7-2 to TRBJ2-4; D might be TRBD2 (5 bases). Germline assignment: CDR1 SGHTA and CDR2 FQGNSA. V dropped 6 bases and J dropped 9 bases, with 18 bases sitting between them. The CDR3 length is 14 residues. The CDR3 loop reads CASRPEGRAGIQYF. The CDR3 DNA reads TGTGCCAGCAGGCCTGAAGGTCGTGCGGGCATTCAGTACTTC.

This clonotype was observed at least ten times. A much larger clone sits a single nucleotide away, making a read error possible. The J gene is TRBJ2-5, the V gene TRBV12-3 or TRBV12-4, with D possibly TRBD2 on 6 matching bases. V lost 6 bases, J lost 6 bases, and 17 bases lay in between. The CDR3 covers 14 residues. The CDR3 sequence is CASSLRAGRKTQYF. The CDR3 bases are TGTGCCAGCAGCCTACGGGCAGGGAGGAAGACCCAGTACTTC.

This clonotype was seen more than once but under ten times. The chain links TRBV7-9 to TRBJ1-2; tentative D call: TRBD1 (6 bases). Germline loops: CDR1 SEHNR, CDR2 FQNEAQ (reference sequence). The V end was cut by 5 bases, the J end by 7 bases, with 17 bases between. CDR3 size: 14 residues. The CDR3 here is CASSGGGRVGGYTF. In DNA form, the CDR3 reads TGTGCCAGCAGCGGGGGGGGCAGGGTAGGTGGCTACACCTTC.

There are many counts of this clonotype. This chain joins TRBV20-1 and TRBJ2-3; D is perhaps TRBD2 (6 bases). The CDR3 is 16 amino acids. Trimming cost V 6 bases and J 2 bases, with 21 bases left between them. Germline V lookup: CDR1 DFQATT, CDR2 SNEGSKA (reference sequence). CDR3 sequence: CSALEGTPDITDTQYF. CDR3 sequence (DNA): TGCAGTGCCTTGGAAGGGACTCCAGATATCACAGATACGCAGTATTTT.